Given below is one TCR beta chain in context. TCRdb keeps only in-frame clones here, not all; method: immunoSEQ multiplex PCR. The table includes some 41,000 clones, more than 70% detected once. This record belongs to a study of blood T cell repertoires in COVID-19. Whole-study context: The cDNA or gDNA used as material had been derived from T cells, B-cell-depleted T cells, or PBMCs.

This CDR3 comprises 13 residues. The V end lost 3 bases, the J end lost 5 bases, and 8 bases lay between the germline ends. This sequence joins TRBV12-3 or TRBV12-4 and TRBJ2-1; D remains unclear. The sequenced sample was peripheral blood. This TCR was sampled from a man aged 60-69 years with active COVID-19. The CDR3 coding sequence is TGTGCCAGCAGTTTTGCTGCGGACAATGAGCAGTTCTTC. It yields the protein CASSFAADNEQFF.